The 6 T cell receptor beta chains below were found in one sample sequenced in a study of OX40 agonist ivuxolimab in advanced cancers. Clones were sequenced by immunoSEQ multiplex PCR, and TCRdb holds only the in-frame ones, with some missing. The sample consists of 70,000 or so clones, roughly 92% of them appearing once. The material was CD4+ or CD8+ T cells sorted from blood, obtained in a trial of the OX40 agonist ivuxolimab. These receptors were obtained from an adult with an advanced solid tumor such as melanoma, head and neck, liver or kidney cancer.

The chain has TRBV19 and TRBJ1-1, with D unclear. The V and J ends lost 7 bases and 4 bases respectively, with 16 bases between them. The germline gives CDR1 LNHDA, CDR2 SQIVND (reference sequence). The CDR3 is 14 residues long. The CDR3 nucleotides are TGTGCCAGTACAATGAGAGGAGGCGGCACTGAAGCTTTCTTT. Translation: CASTMRGGGTEAFF.

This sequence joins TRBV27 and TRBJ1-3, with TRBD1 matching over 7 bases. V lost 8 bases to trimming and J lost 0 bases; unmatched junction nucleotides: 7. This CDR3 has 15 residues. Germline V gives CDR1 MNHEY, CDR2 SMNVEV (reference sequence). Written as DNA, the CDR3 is TGTGCCAGCCGGGGACAGACAGTCTCTGGAAACACCATATATTTT. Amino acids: CASRGQTVSGNTIYF.

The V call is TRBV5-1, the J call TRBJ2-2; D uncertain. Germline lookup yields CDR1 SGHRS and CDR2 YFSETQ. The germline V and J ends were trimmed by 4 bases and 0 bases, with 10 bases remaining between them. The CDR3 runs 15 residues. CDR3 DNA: TGCGCCAGCAGCAGTACACTCGCGAACACCGGGGAGCTGTTTTTT. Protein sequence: CASSSTLANTGELFF.

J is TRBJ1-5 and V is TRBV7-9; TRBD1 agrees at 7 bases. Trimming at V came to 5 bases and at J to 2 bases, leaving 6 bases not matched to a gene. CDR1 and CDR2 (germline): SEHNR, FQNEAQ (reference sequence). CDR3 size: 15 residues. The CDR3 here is CASSLTGDRNQPQHF. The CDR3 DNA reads TGTGCCAGCAGCCTAACAGGGGATCGCAATCAGCCCCAGCATTTT.

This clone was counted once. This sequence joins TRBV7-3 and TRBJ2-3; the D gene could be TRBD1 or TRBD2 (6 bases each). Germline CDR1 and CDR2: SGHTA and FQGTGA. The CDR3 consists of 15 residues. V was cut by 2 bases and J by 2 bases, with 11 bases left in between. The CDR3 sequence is CASSLSGDTTDTQYF. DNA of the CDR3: TGTGCCAGCAGCTTATCGGGGGACACCACAGATACGCAGTATTTT.

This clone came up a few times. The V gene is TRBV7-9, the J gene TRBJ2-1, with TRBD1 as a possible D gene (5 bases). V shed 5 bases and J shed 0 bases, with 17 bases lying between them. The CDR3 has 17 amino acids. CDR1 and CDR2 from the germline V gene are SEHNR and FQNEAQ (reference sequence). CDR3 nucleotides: TGTGCCAGCAGCCCTAAGACAGAACCGAGCTCCTACAATGAGCAGTTCTTC. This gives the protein CASSPKTEPSSYNEQFF. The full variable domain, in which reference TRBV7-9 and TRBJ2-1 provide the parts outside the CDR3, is DTGVSQNPRHKITKRGQNVTFRCDPISEHNRLYWYRQTLGQGPEFLTYFQNEAQLEKSRLLSDRFSAERPKGSFSTLEIQRTEQGDSAMYLCASSPKTEPSSYNEQFFGPGTRLTVL.